The 24 T cell receptor beta chains in this list originate from one sample, sequenced in a study of blood T cell repertoires in COVID-19. Here immunoSEQ multiplex PCR was the method, and the copy in TCRdb shows in-frame clones only, minus some. Among about 72,000 clones listed, roughly nine tenths were seen once. The specimen sequenced was peripheral blood. These receptors all come from a human donor in a cohort sampled during active COVID-19.

V usage is TRBV11-2 and J usage is TRBJ2-2; D is unresolved. V lost 0 bases and J 4 bases, leaving 6 bases between the germline ends. CDR1 is SGHAT and CDR2 is FQNNGV in the germline V gene. The CDR3 runs 14 residues. The CDR3 here is CASSLDLSTGELFF. CDR3 bases: TGTGCCAGCAGCTTAGATCTGAGCACCGGGGAGCTGTTTTTT.

The chain is built from TRBV7-6 and TRBJ2-5; tentative D call: TRBD2 (6 bases). With 0 bases removed from V and 5 bases from J, the gap between germline ends came to 13 bases. CDR1 is SGHVS and CDR2 is FNYEAQ in the germline V gene. This CDR3 has 15 amino acids. The chain's CDR3 is CASSLAVEGWETQYF. In DNA form, the CDR3 reads TGTGCCAGCAGCTTAGCGGTGGAGGGGTGGGAGACCCAGTACTTC.

The chain joins TRBV4-2 to TRBJ2-3; a weak D match, TRBD2 (5 bases). The germline V and J ends were trimmed by 0 bases and 0 bases, with 10 bases remaining between them. CDR3 length: 16 amino acids. Per germline, CDR1 LGHNA and CDR2 YNFKEQ. The DNA for the CDR3 is TGTGCCAGCAGCCAAGAGGTAGCGCCTAGCACAGATACGCAGTATTTT. It translates to CASSQEVAPSTDTQYF.

The chain combines TRBV9 with TRBJ2-7, with 7 bases lining up with TRBD2. This CDR3 contains 15 residues. Germline CDR1 reads SGDLS; CDR2 reads YYNGEE. V dropped 3 bases and J dropped 0; count of bases not matched to a gene: 6. The CDR3 DNA is TGTGCCAGCAGCGGTTCTAGCGGACCCTCCTACGAGCAGTACTTC. Its protein is CASSGSSGPSYEQYF. Looking up the rest from reference TRBV9 and TRBJ2-7 gives the full variable domain: DSGVTQTPKHLITATGQRVTLRCSPRSGDLSVYWYQQSLDQGLQFLIQYYNGEERAKGNILERFSAQQFPDLHSELNLSSLELGDSALYFCASSGSSGPSYEQYFGPGTRLTVT.

V gene TRBV6-2 or TRBV6-3 combines with J gene TRBJ2-7; 8 bases are shared with TRBD1. Germline V gives CDR1 MNHEY, CDR2 SVGEGT. V lost 1 base to trimming and J lost 4 bases; unmatched junction nucleotides: 3. The CDR3 consists of 14 residues. The CDR3 nucleotides read TGTGCCAGCAGTTACTGGGGACAGGCGTACGAGCAGTACTTC. Translated: CASSYWGQAYEQYF.

The chain combines TRBV4-2 with TRBJ2-1; perhaps TRBD2 as D (6 bases). This CDR3 spans 15 amino acids. CDR1 and CDR2 from the germline V gene are LGHNA and YNFKEQ. The V gene lost 0 bases and the J gene lost 6 bases, with 12 bases spanning the gap. The CDR3 protein is CASSQEERTTNEQFF. The CDR3 DNA reads as TGTGCCAGCAGCCAAGAGGAACGGACTACCAATGAGCAGTTCTTC.

V usage is TRBV19 and J usage is TRBJ2-7; 9 bases map to TRBD2. CDR3 length equals 15 residues. Germline V gene sequence: CDR1 LNHDA, CDR2 SQIVND (reference sequence). V gave up 7 bases and J gave up 1 base; unmatched junction bases: 8. CDR3: CASTEGLAKSYEQYF. DNA for the CDR3: TGTGCCAGTACCGAGGGACTAGCCAAGTCCTACGAGCAGTACTTC.

The chain is built from TRBV18 and TRBJ2-1; TRBD1 might be the D (6 bases). The CDR3 runs to 15 residues. CDR1 KGHSH and CDR2 LQKENI come from the germline V gene. Trimming left V 6 bases short and J 4 bases short, with 16 bases between. The CDR3 is CASSWDIGQYNEQFF. The CDR3 coding sequence is TGTGCCAGCTCGTGGGACATAGGGCAATACAATGAGCAGTTCTTC.

This clone showed up just once. The chain uses TRBV19 and TRBJ2-1, with 9 bases fitting TRBD2. The CDR3 is 17 amino acids. The V segment lost 7 bases and the J segment 6 bases; nucleotides outside the gene matches: 16. CDR1 is LNHDA, CDR2 SQIVND, per germline (reference sequence). CDR3 protein: CASKRTSVGVAGNEQFF. The CDR3 bases are TGTGCCAGTAAAAGGACTAGCGTGGGGGTCGCGGGCAATGAGCAGTTCTTC.

V usage is TRBV27 and J usage is TRBJ2-1; TRBD1 is a possible D gene (5 bases). Germline V gives CDR1 MNHEY, CDR2 SMNVEV (reference sequence). The V gene lost 4 bases and the J gene lost 1 base, with 17 bases spanning the gap. The CDR3 consists of 17 residues. CDR3 residues: CASSSVRGIKSYNEQFF. The CDR3 DNA follows: TGTGCCAGCAGTTCGGTAAGGGGTATAAAGTCCTACAATGAGCAGTTCTTC.

The V gene is TRBV28, the J gene TRBJ2-3; 11 bases line up with TRBD2. The CDR3 has 17 residues. Germline V gene sequence: CDR1 MDHEN, CDR2 SYDVKM. Germline trimming cut 4 bases from V and 2 bases from J; bases unmatched to any gene: 8. In DNA form, the CDR3 reads TGTGCCAGCAGTTCCCACCTAGCGGGAGGCGACACAGATACGCAGTATTTT. This sequence encodes CASSSHLAGGDTDTQYF.

V is TRBV3-1 (or the pseudogene TRBV3-2) and J is TRBJ2-7; 8 bases agree with TRBD1. Germline V lookup: CDR1 LGHDT, CDR2 YNNKEL (reference sequence). CDR3 size: 16 residues. Trimming took 3 bases from V and 3 from J; bases not matched to a gene: 10. The CDR3 loop reads CASSQPGQVGDYEQYF. CDR3 DNA sequence: TGTGCCAGCAGCCAGCCGGGACAGGTTGGGGACTACGAGCAGTACTTC.

This chain links TRBV18 with TRBJ2-3; perhaps TRBD1 as D (5 bases). From germline, CDR1 is KGHSH and CDR2 LQKENI. CDR3 length: 16 residues. The V end was cut by 3 bases, the J end by 3 bases, with 16 bases between. CDR3 sequence reads: CASSPPHQGRTDTQYF. In DNA form, the CDR3 reads TGTGCCAGCTCACCCCCCCATCAGGGTAGGACAGATACGCAGTATTTT.

This sequence joins TRBV4-3 and TRBJ2-1; 13 nucleotides match TRBD2. Per the germline V gene, CDR1 is LGHNA and CDR2 is YSLEER. The ends lost 4 bases at V and 7 bases at J; junction bases unmatched: 13. The CDR3 is 18 amino acids. The DNA for the CDR3 is TGCGCCAGCAGCCCGGACCCGGGACTAGCGGGACTTGGGAATGAGCAGTTCTTC. It encodes CASSPDPGLAGLGNEQFF.

The rearrangement links TRBV11-3 to TRBJ2-1; D is unresolved. Trimming took off 4 bases at V and 6 bases at J, with 10 bases between the two ends. Germline CDR1 reads SGHNT; CDR2 reads YENEEA. The CDR3 has 13 amino acids. The CDR3 protein is CASSSFRSNEQFF. In DNA form, the CDR3 reads TGTGCCAGCAGCTCATTCCGGTCCAATGAGCAGTTCTTC.

The genes are TRBV6-2 or TRBV6-3 and TRBJ2-1, with a possible D match to TRBD2 (6 bases). The germline V gene encodes CDR1 MNHEY and CDR2 SVGEGT. The V end lost 4 bases, the J end lost 2 bases, and 9 bases lay between the germline ends. The CDR3 consists of 14 residues. The CDR3 DNA reads TGTGCCAGCAGTTTAGCGGACCCCTACAATGAGCAGTTCTTC. This sequence encodes CASSLADPYNEQFF.

This clone was seen a single time. The rearrangement joins TRBV7-8 to TRBJ2-7; TRBD2 matches at 9 bases. The CDR3 length is 15 residues. Germline CDR1 and CDR2: SGHVS and FQNEAQ. V dropped 5 bases and J dropped 0; count of bases not matched to a gene: 5. This chain's CDR3 is CASSRAGGVSYEQYF. CDR3 nucleotide sequence: TGTGCCAGCAGCCGAGCGGGAGGCGTCTCCTACGAGCAGTACTTC.

The chain recombines TRBV19 with TRBJ1-1, with 7 bases matching TRBD1. The CDR3 is made up of 16 amino acids. CDR1 and CDR2 (germline): LNHDA, SQIVND (reference sequence). Trimming cost V 6 bases and J 2 bases; bases outside gene matches: 12. The CDR3 bases are TGTGCCAGTAGATCTAAACTGACAGGGATAAACACTGAAGCTTTCTTT. Its protein product is CASRSKLTGINTEAFF.

The V call is TRBV7-3, the J call TRBJ2-3; 7 nucleotides agree with TRBD1. The germline V gene has CDR1 SGHTA and CDR2 FQGTGA. This CDR3 contains 17 residues. V lost 0 bases and J lost 2; bases outside the gene matches: 8. The CDR3 region is CASSLTATGATTDTQYF. The CDR3 nucleotides are TGTGCCAGCAGCTTAACGGCCACAGGGGCTACCACAGATACGCAGTATTTT.

The chain couples TRBV3-1 (or the pseudogene TRBV3-2) to TRBJ2-3; 9 nucleotides align to TRBD2. Germline assignment: CDR1 LGHDT and CDR2 YNNKEL (reference sequence). Trimming at V came to 1 base and at J to 1 base, leaving 6 bases not matched to a gene. There are 17 residues in the CDR3. The CDR3 region is CASSQGAGGTCTDTQYF. In DNA form, the CDR3 reads TGTGCCAGCAGCCAAGGCGCGGGAGGGACTTGCACAGATACGCAGTATTTT.

There are a few counts of this clone. The V gene is TRBV28, the J gene TRBJ2-2, with 7 bases matching TRBD1. The trim removed 7 bases at V and 2 bases at J, leaving 7 bases unmatched. In germline, CDR1 is MDHEN, CDR2 SYDVKM. CDR3 length: 15 amino acids. The CDR3 reads CASTIAGGNTGELFF. DNA of the CDR3: TGTGCCAGCACAATAGCAGGGGGTAACACCGGGGAGCTGTTTTTT.

The chain is built from TRBV5-8 and TRBJ2-4; TRBD2 matches 8 bases. The CDR3 is 15 amino acids. V gave up 4 bases and J gave up 0 bases; unmatched junction bases: 3. Per the germline V gene, CDR1 is SGHTS and CDR2 is YDEGEE. CDR3: CASSPTSGAKNIQYF. In DNA, the CDR3 is TGTGCCAGCAGCCCTACTAGCGGAGCCAAAAACATTCAGTACTTC.

The chain combines TRBV21-1 with TRBJ2-1; the table calls TRBD1, which could not be checked here. TRBV21-1 is a listed pseudogene. The CDR3 runs 16 residues. CDR3 protein: CASSKSGASSYNEQFF. The CDR3 DNA reads TGTGCCAGCAGCAAGTCAGGGGCGAGCTCCTACAATGAGCAGTTCTTC.

J is TRBJ2-7 and V is TRBV11-1; D is perhaps TRBD1 (5 bases). The CDR3 has 14 residues. Per germline, CDR1 SGHAT and CDR2 FQDESV (reference sequence). V dropped 3 bases and J dropped 0 bases, with 9 bases sitting between them. The CDR3 protein is CASSFRQSSYEQYF. CDR3 nucleotide sequence: TGTGCCAGCAGCTTTAGACAGAGCTCCTACGAGCAGTACTTC.